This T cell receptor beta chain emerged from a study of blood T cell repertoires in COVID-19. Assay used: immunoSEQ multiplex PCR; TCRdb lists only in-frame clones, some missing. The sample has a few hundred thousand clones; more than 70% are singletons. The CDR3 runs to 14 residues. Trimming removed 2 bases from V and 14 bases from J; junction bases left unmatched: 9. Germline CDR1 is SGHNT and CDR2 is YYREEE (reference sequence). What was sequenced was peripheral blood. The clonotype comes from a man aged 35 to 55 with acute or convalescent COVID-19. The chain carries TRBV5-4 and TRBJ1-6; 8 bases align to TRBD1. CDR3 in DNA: TGTGCCAGCAGCTTAGGACAGGGCTTTGAGGCCCTCCACTTT. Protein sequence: CASSLGQGFEALHF. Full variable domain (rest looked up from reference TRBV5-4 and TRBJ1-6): ETGVTQSPTHLIKTRGQQVTLRCSSQSGHNTVSWYQQALGQGPQFIFQYYREEENGRGNFPPRFSGLQFPNYSSELNVNALELDDSALYLCASSLGQGFEALHFGNGTRLTVT.